The source of this T cell receptor (beta chain) is a study of blood T cell repertoires in COVID-19. The ends lost 10 bases at V and 5 bases at J; junction bases unmatched: 10. This CDR3 has 13 residues. Germline V gives CDR1 SGHNT, CDR2 YYREEE (reference sequence). Data came from immunoSEQ multiplex PCR; TCRdb stores just in-frame clones and leaves some out. The sample includes 300,000 or so clones, about 88% seen only once; the top ten take approximately 0.99%. Sequencing was performed on PBMCs or T cells enriched from blood (not recorded which). The clonotype comes from a woman in her 30s who had recovered from COVID-19. This rearrangement joins TRBV5-4 to TRBJ1-1; 8 bases agree with TRBD1. Written as DNA, the CDR3 is TGTGCCGGAAGGACAGGGTTGGAGACTGAAGCTTTCTTT. Protein sequence: CAGRTGLETEAFF.